This note documents a single T cell receptor (beta chain) sequence. Its antigen is as yet unknown. Trimming removed 2 bases from V and 5 bases from J, with 6 bases in between. Germline V lookup: CDR1 KGHDR, CDR2 SFDVKD. CDR3 length: 13 amino acids. The data were taken from a study of T cells in Graves' hyperthyroidism and ophthalmopathy. Diagnosis rested on symptoms, serum thyroxine and TRAb, thyroid ultrasound, and orbital computed tomography. TCR beta CDR3 sequences were amplified from RNA transcripts. HTBI primers drove first-round RT-PCR of the TCR CDR3. TCRdb re-derived calls from the multiplex PCR reads in MiXCR, one entry per CDR3 protein. The sample lists about 720,000 distinct CDR3 sequences; roughly a sixth were seen once. Study results and limitations: Most clonotypes expanded in thyroid above 0.001 were likewise present in blood.

The source of this sequence is a woman between 45 and 65 years old with Graves' hyperthyroidism that later progressed to Graves' ophthalmopathy. The sequenced material came from blood. The chain carries TRBV24-1 and TRBJ2-1, with D perhaps matching TRBD2 (6 bases). The CDR3 reads CATSDWGDNEQFF. The CDR3 DNA reads TGTGCCACCAGTGATTGGGGGGACAATGAGCAGTTCTTC.